Listed below are T cell receptor beta chains from one sample, sequenced in a study of response to subunit inactivated influenza vaccine. TCRdb recomputed calls from the RT-PCR reads with MiXCR, one row per CDR3 protein. The data show around 470,000 distinct CDR3 sequences, about 7.2% seen once. The source was PBMCs from blood, collected around 25 months after vaccination. Receptor source: a man in his fifties or sixties who received an inactivated influenza vaccine. The CDR3 runs from the conserved cysteine through the conserved F or W. The D gene is left open where the match is weak. A clone size is listed for some rows: how often the clone was seen (once, few, many), or a class if it is expanded.

length	D	size	V	J	DNA	CDR3
15	.	.	TRBV29-1	TRBJ2-1	TGCAGCGTTGGGGGTGGCAGGGACTCCTACAATGAGCAGTTCTTC	CSVGGGRDSYNEQFF
15	.	.	TRBV2	TRBJ2-1	TGTGCCAGCAGTAGGGAGGACCCATCCTACAATGAGCAGTTCTTC	CASSREDPSYNEQFF
15	.	.	TRBV19	TRBJ1-5	TGTGCCAGTAGTACCCAAACAGGGCTCGGTCAGCCCCAGCATTTT	CASSTQTGLGQPQHF
12	.	many	TRBV29-1	TRBJ2-7	TGCAGCGTTGGACAGTCTGGCTACGAGCAGTACTTC	CSVGQSGYEQYF
14	TRBD1	.	TRBV29-1	TRBJ1-5	TGCAGCGTCTCGACAGGGGGAGGCAATCAGCCCCAGGATTTT	CSVSTGGGNQPQDF
21	TRBD1	few	TRBV28	TRBJ1-1	TGTGCCAGCAGTTCATTGCCTGTCGTTTTAGGGGGCGCGGGGAGAAACACTGAAGCTTTCTTT	CASSSLPVVLGGAGRNTEAFF
18	.	.	TRBV10-3	TRBJ1-2	TGTGCCATCAGAGAGACCGTTTTAGACTCCGGGACCCGGGGTGGCTACACCTTC	CAIRETVLDSGTRGGYTF
13	.	.	TRBV20-1	TRBJ2-5	TGCAGTGCTAGAATCTTCGGCCAAGAGACCCAGTACTTC	CSARIFGQETQYF
13	.	.	TRBV4-2	TRBJ1-1	TGTGCCAGCAGCCAAGATTATGACACTGAAGCTTTCTTT	CASSQDYDTEAFF
15	TRBD1	many	TRBV3-1	TRBJ2-7	TGTGCCAGCAGCCAAGGACAGGGCCCTACCTACGAGCAGTACTTC	CASSQGQGPTYEQYF
13	TRBD1	few	TRBV29-1	TRBJ1-1	TGCAGCGCCATAACCACAGGGGCGACTGAAGCTTTCTTT	CSAITTGATEAFF
14	.	many	TRBV20-1	TRBJ2-1	TGCAGTGCTAGCAGGGCGGTGGCGTACAATGAGCAGTTCTTC	CSASRAVAYNEQFF
15	TRBD2	few	TRBV7-9	TRBJ2-7	TGTGCCAGCGGGAGTAGGGCGGGAGCTTTCTACGAGCAGTACTTC	CASGSRAGAFYEQYF
16	.	.	TRBV18	TRBJ2-5	TGTGCCAGCTCACCACCGGCTATCGGAGGAGGAGAGACCCAGTACTTC	CASSPPAIGGGETQYF
17	TRBD2	few	TRBV9	TRBJ2-1	TGTGCCAGCAGCGTAGAACTTCTAGCGGGAGTCTACGATGAGCAGTTCTTC	CASSVELLAGVYDEQFF
14	.	few	TRBV3-1	TRBJ2-7	TGTGCCAGCAGCCCCCTCGAGGGGGCCTACGAGCAGTACTTC	CASSPLEGAYEQYF
15	TRBD1	few	TRBV7-7	TRBJ2-1	TGTGCCAGCAGCGCCAACCCGGGACAGGACAATGAGCAGTTCTTC	CASSANPGQDNEQFF
14	.	many	TRBV29-1	TRBJ2-2	TGCAGCGTTGGGCAGGGTTTGAACACCGGGGAGCTGTTTTTT	CSVGQGLNTGELFF
14	.	few	TRBV3-1	TRBJ1-2	TGTGCCAGCAGCCAACCTGGTGGGGGAGTCGGCTACACCTTC	CASSQPGGGVGYTF
16	TRBD2	.	TRBV6-4	TRBJ2-1	TGTGCCAGCAGTGACAAGACTAGCGGGGCGGTGGATGAGCAGTTCTTC	CASSDKTSGAVDEQFF
12	.	.	TRBV7-9	TRBJ2-3	TGTGCCAGCAGCTTAGGGGGACATACGCAGTATTTT	CASSLGGHTQYF
16	TRBD2	.	TRBV7-9	TRBJ2-7	TGTGCCAGCAGCTTCACTAGCGGGAGAGGTCTATACGAGCAGTACTTC	CASSFTSGRGLYEQYF
14	.	.	TRBV5-5	TRBJ2-5	TGTGCCAGCAGCTTGGAGTCAAGGTTCCAGACCCAGTACTTC	CASSLESRFQTQYF
11	.	many	TRBV30	TRBJ1-4	TGTGCCTTTCGGTGGGGAGAAAAACTGTTTTTT	CAFRWGEKLFF